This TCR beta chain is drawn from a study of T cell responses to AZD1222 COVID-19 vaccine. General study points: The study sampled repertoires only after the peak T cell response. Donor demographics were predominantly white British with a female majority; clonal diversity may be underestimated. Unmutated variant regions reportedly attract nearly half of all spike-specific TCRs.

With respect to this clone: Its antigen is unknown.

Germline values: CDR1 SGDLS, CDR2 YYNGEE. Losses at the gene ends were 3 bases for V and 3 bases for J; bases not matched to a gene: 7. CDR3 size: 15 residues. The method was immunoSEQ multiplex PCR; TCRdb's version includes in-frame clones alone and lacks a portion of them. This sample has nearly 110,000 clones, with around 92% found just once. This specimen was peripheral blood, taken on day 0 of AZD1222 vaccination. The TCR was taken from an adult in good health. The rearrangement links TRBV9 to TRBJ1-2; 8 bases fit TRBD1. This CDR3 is CASSARDRSDYGYTF. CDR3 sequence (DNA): TGTGCCAGCAGCGCCCGGGACAGGTCGGACTATGGCTACACCTTC.